This TCR beta chain was documented in a study of shared clonotypes between healthy human individuals. The assay was immunoSEQ multiplex PCR, and TCRdb's table has in-frame clones only and misses some. The table includes roughly 320,000 clones, around nine tenths detected once. None of the donors, who were healthy HIV-negative adults, had recently had acute infections or vaccinations. The germline V gene has CDR1 SEHNR and CDR2 FQNEAQ (reference sequence). Trimming stripped 8 bases from V and 6 bases from J, with 10 bases between. The CDR3 totals 12 residues. The TCR comes from a man aged 18 to 29 in good health. The sequenced sample was memory CD8+ T cells sorted from blood. Subset here: CD45RO+ cells pooled with CCR7-negative TemRA cells. The V and J genes are TRBV7-9 and TRBJ2-2; no clear D. CDR3 sequence (DNA): TGTGCCAGCGGTCTTGGGTCCGGGGAGCTGTTTTTT. As protein: CASGLGSGELFF.